This TCR beta chain was sequenced for a study of cytomegalovirus exposure and HLA in healthy donors. Notes on the study in general: A later look showed TCR association rates differing by HLA locus, highest for DRB1 and lowest for HLA-C. Listed as cytomegalovirus-associated were 150 or so TCR beta chains. The majority of TCR sequences were rare, yet some public TCRs appeared in many donors. The authors considered a cluster of highly shared sequence variants likely to be a sequencing artifact.

Primers included in the PCR were 60 Vbeta and 13 Jbeta primers. This table comes from immunoSEQ multiplex PCR, and its TCRdb copy is limited to in-frame clones, with some not included. The sample has about 160,000 clones; roughly 80% are singletons. Per the germline V gene, CDR1 is LGHNA and CDR2 is YNFKEQ. This CDR3 has 17 amino acids. After removal of 0 bases from V and 1 base from J, the junction contained 4 bases not matched to a gene. On this clone itself: Antigen specificity is unknown.

The chain combines TRBV4-2 with TRBJ2-3; the match to TRBD2 covers 10 bases. The clonotype originates from a young man in good health and CMV-seropositive. The sample comprised PBMCs. CDR3 sequence: CASSQEPSGGGTDTQYF. CDR3 nucleotide sequence: TGTGCCAGCAGCCAAGAGCCTAGCGGGGGAGGCACAGATACGCAGTATTTT.